Below are 10 T cell receptor beta chains sequenced from a single sample in a study of T-cell reconstitution after alpha-beta-depleted transplantation in children. Unique molecular identifiers were used in preparing the TCRbeta library. TCRdb called the PCR reads again in MiXCR, with one record for every CDR3 protein. In the table there are about 78,000 distinct CDR3 sequences, 13% to 15% of which are singletons. The sequences come from PBMCs, mostly from graft donor cells, collected 180 days after TCRalphabeta/CD19-depleted stem cell transplant. These TCRs come from a male patient aged 2-15 years who had a stem cell transplant for acute lymphoblastic leukemia, so the T cells may come from the graft donor.

The chain links TRBV20-1 to TRBJ2-5, with no clear D. CDR1 and CDR2 from the germline V gene are DFQATT and SNEGSKA (reference sequence). Trimming shortened V by 0 bases and J by 10 bases, and 21 bases separated the two germline ends. The CDR3 extends over 15 amino acids. The CDR3 DNA follows: TGCAGTGCTAGAGATTTAGTCGGCCTCCTACGAGACCAGTACTTC. Protein product: CSARDLVGLLRDQYF.

The rearrangement joins TRBV25-1 to TRBJ2-7; D possibly corresponds to TRBD2 (5 bases). The germline gives CDR1 MGHDK, CDR2 SYGVNS. Trimming removed 3 bases from V and 7 bases from J, with 13 bases in between. This CDR3 is 13 amino acids long. The CDR3 spells CASSDGRPGEQYF. The CDR3 nucleotides are TGTGCCAGCAGTGACGGACGGCCGGGGGAGCAGTACTTC.

As to this clonotype: The germline gene is not matched at one end of the junction; a read error may be the cause. The genes are TRBV5-5 and TRBJ2-7; D remains ambiguous. Per germline, CDR1 SGHKS and CDR2 YYEKEE (reference sequence). The CDR3 runs 16 residues. CDR3 sequence: CVSSLGWVGLKYEQYF. The CDR3 bases are TGTGTCAGCAGCTTGGGTTGGGTGGGATTGAAATACGAGCAGTACTTC.

This chain joins TRBV15 and TRBJ1-1, with TRBD1 matching over 7 bases. This CDR3 has 17 amino acids. Germline-derived CDR1 and CDR2 are LNHNV and YYDKDF (reference sequence). V lost 0 bases, J lost 2 bases, and 9 bases stayed unmatched. The CDR3: CATSRDKGGRINTEAFF. The CDR3, as DNA: TGTGCCACCAGCAGAGATAAAGGGGGCAGGATTAACACTGAAGCTTTCTTT.

In its sample, this clonotype was seen a few times. The germline gene is not matched at one end of the junction; a read error may be the cause. The CDR3: CASSLLSAQPQHF. In nucleotides, the CDR3 is TGTGCCAGCAGCCTATTAAGCGCTCAGCCCCAACATTTT. The V and J genes are TRBV7-9 and TRBJ1-5; no clear D gene. In germline, CDR1 is SEHNR, CDR2 FQNEAQ (reference sequence). The CDR3 extends over 13 amino acids.

This clonotype was counted only a few times. V and J are TRBV19 and TRBJ1-3; 7 nucleotides line up with TRBD1. Germline lookup yields CDR1 LNHDA and CDR2 SQIVND (reference sequence). The CDR3 runs to 16 residues. V lost 7 bases and J lost 0; bases outside the gene matches: 9. The CDR3 protein is CASTEDRTYSGNTIYF. CDR3 nucleotide sequence: TGTGCCAGTACCGAGGACAGGACCTACTCTGGAAACACCATATATTTT. Supplemented by reference TRBV19 and TRBJ1-3, the full variable domain reads DGGITQSPKYLFRKEGQNVTLSCEQNLNHDAMYWYRQDPGQGLRLIYYSQIVNDFQKGDIAEGYSVSREKKESFPLTVTSAQKNPTAFYLCASTEDRTYSGNTIYFGEGSWLTVV.

In this sample, this clonotype turned up a few times. The V gene is TRBV5-1, the J gene TRBJ2-6; D not resolved. V shed 4 bases and J shed 4 bases, with 6 bases lying between them. This CDR3 is 13 amino acids long. Germline V gene lookup returns CDR1 SGHRS and CDR2 YFSETQ. CDR3 loop: CASSPPGANVLTF. CDR3 in DNA: TGCGCCAGCAGCCCGCCCGGGGCCAACGTCCTGACTTTC.

This clonotype turned up a few times. The chain has TRBV10-3 and TRBJ2-1, with unresolved D. Germline-derived CDR1 and CDR2 are ENHRY and SYGVKD. V was cut by 6 bases and J by 2 bases, with 8 bases left in between. The CDR3 contains 13 residues. The CDR3, as DNA: TGTGCCATCAGACCCTCTACCTACAATGAGCAGTTCTTC. Amino acid sequence: CAIRPSTYNEQFF.

This clonotype was counted a few times. The V and J genes are TRBV13 and TRBJ2-1; weak D call: TRBD2 (5 bases). CDR3 length equals 12 residues. The germline CDR1 and CDR2 sequences are PRHDT and FYEKMQ (reference sequence). The V gene lost 5 bases and the J gene lost 8 bases, with 10 bases spanning the gap. The CDR3 loop is CASSPERHEQFF. CDR3 in DNA: TGTGCCAGCAGCCCGGAGCGGCATGAGCAGTTCTTC.

Only a few counts were recorded for this clonotype. The chain recombines TRBV25-1 with TRBJ1-6; D is unclear. V lost 6 bases and J 6 bases, leaving 9 bases between the germline ends. This CDR3 has 13 residues. Germline-derived CDR1 and CDR2 are MGHDK and SYGVNS. This CDR3 reads CASSSRTNSPLHF. The CDR3 DNA reads TGTGCCAGCAGCTCACGGACTAATTCACCCCTCCACTTT.